Listed here is a single T cell receptor beta chain. This sample stems from a study of Ad26.COV2.S vaccination and SARS-CoV-2 variants. Profiling relied on immunoSEQ multiplex PCR, and the TCRdb table lists in-frame clones only, not all of them. The sample holds about 180,000 clones; around 88% are singletons and the top ten take about 5.5%. Germline CDR1 reads SGHNT; CDR2 reads YYREEE (reference sequence). The trim removed 0 bases at V and 1 base at J, leaving 3 bases unmatched. This CDR3 region has 16 residues. The receptor was isolated from a human donor who had recovered from COVID-19. The source material was peripheral blood, sampled after recovery from COVID-19. The chain joins TRBV5-4 to TRBJ1-1; 10 nucleotides agree with TRBD1. The CDR3 protein is CASSLGQGARNTEAFF. DNA of the CDR3: TGTGCCAGCAGCTTGGGACAGGGGGCTCGGAACACTGAAGCTTTCTTT. The full variable domain, completed using reference TRBV5-4 and TRBJ1-1, is ETGVTQSPTHLIKTRGQQVTLRCSSQSGHNTVSWYQQALGQGPQFIFQYYREEENGRGNFPPRFSGLQFPNYSSELNVNALELDDSALYLCASSLGQGARNTEAFFGQGTRLTVV.